The 28 T cell receptor beta chains listed next were all sequenced from one sample in a study of T cells after yellow fever vaccination. TCRdb fed the 5' RACE reads into MiXCR, producing one record per CDR3 protein. The sample has roughly 350,000 distinct CDR3 sequences, 4.1% seen once. Sequenced here: PBMCs, sampled 5 days after the yellow fever booster vaccination. The source of these receptors is a man aged 18 to 30 who received the YFV17D yellow fever vaccine.

Notes on this clonotype: Its ends do not fully match the called genes, so a read error is possible. The chain has TRBV7-2 and TRBJ2-3; 10 bases line up with TRBD2. Per germline, CDR1 SGHTA and CDR2 FQGNSA. The CDR3 has 17 residues. CDR3 nucleotide sequence: TGTGCCAGCAGCTTGTCTATTCAGCGGGGGGGCACCGATACGCAGTATTTT. Its protein is CASSLSIQRGGTDTQYF.

In this sample, this clonotype turned up many times. The chain couples TRBV20-1 to TRBJ2-1; D not resolved. Germline V lookup: CDR1 DFQATT, CDR2 SNEGSKA (reference sequence). Between the trimmed V and J ends, which lost 1 base and 5 bases, there was a span of 3 bases. The CDR3 is made up of 11 amino acids. CDR3 amino acids: CSARGDNEQFF. CDR3 nucleotides: TGCAGTGCTAGAGGGGACAATGAGCAGTTCTTC.

The sample holds many counts of this clonotype. The chain combines TRBV3-1 with TRBJ1-2, with a weak D call TRBD1 (5 bases). Trimming took off 4 bases at V and 6 bases at J, with 18 bases between the two ends. The CDR3 has 15 amino acids. Germline-derived CDR1 and CDR2 are LGHDT and YNNKEL (reference sequence). The CDR3 here is CASSRSGDIYDGYTF. The DNA of the CDR3 is TGTGCCAGCAGCCGATCGGGGGATATCTACGATGGCTACACCTTC.

The rearrangement joins TRBV7-9 to TRBJ2-2; unclear D gene. Trimming left V 2 bases short and J 0 bases short, with 10 bases between. In germline, CDR1 is SEHNR, CDR2 FQNEAQ (reference sequence). The length of the CDR3 is 16 residues. The CDR3 nucleotides read TGTGCCAGCAGCTTACCAGCCGAGGCGAACACCGGGGAGCTGTTTTTT. Amino acids: CASSLPAEANTGELFF. The full variable domain, rest sourced from reference TRBV7-9 and TRBJ2-2, is DTGVSQNPRHKITKRGQNVTFRCDPISEHNRLYWYRQTLGQGPEFLTYFQNEAQLEKSRLLSDRFSAERPKGSFSTLEIQRTEQGDSAMYLCASSLPAEANTGELFFGEGSRLTVL.

This clonotype was picked up a small number of times. The rearrangement links TRBV3-1 to TRBJ2-7, with 7 bases aligning to TRBD1. This CDR3 spans 13 amino acids. Trimming removed 8 bases from V and 4 bases from J; junction bases left unmatched: 8. Germline CDR1 reads LGHDT; CDR2 reads YNNKEL (reference sequence). The CDR3 sequence is CASGTEEGYEQYF. CDR3 DNA: TGTGCCAGCGGGACAGAAGAGGGATACGAGCAGTACTTC.

This chain uses TRBV6-6 with TRBJ2-7, with 8 positions matching TRBD2. From germline, CDR1 is MNHNY and CDR2 SVGAGI (reference sequence). The V segment lost 5 bases and the J segment 5 bases; nucleotides outside the gene matches: 8. The CDR3 loop spans 14 amino acids. For the CDR3, the DNA is TGTGCCAGCAGTCCCTTAGCGGGGCCCCACGAGCAGTACTTC. Its translation: CASSPLAGPHEQYF.

This clonotype showed up just a few times. The V and J genes are TRBV20-1 and TRBJ1-2; D uncertain. The CDR3 spans 16 residues. V was pared by 4 bases and J by 4 bases, with 22 bases between. Germline V lookup: CDR1 DFQATT, CDR2 SNEGSKA (reference sequence). DNA for the CDR3: TGCAGTGCTAATCGGCCCGGGTCACCCCGCGCCTATGGCTACACCTTC. Amino acid sequence: CSANRPGSPRAYGYTF.

This clonotype was seen a few times. V gene TRBV20-1 combines with J gene TRBJ2-7; D possibly corresponds to TRBD2 (5 bases). The CDR3 loop spans 13 amino acids. CDR1 and CDR2 (germline): DFQATT, SNEGSKA (reference sequence). V lost 7 bases, J lost 2 bases, and 15 bases lay in between. CDR3 in amino acids: CSVPWTETYEQYV. The CDR3 bases are TGCAGTGTCCCATGGACTGAAACCTACGAGCAGTACGTC.

This clonotype was picked up a small number of times. The V gene is TRBV6-6, the J gene TRBJ1-5, with D perhaps TRBD1 (5 bases). Looked up from germline, CDR1 is MNHNY and CDR2 is SVGAGI (reference sequence). Trimming stripped 2 bases from V and 11 bases from J, with 13 bases between. The CDR3 is made up of 13 amino acids. CDR3 protein: CASSYGRVSSQHF. In nucleotides, the CDR3 is TGTGCCAGCAGTTACGGCAGGGTCTCGTCCCAGCATTTT.

There are many counts of this clonotype. The chain joins TRBV5-5 to TRBJ1-4; D not resolved. The CDR3 covers 14 residues. Per germline, CDR1 SGHKS and CDR2 YYEKEE (reference sequence). V was pared by 2 bases and J by 13 bases, with 18 bases between. In nucleotides, the CDR3 is TGTGCCAGCAGCTTAGAAGTTTCGGGGATGGCACTGTTTTTT. This translates into CASSLEVSGMALFF.

The chain is built from TRBV6-5 and TRBJ1-2; TRBD1 might be the D (5 bases). V was pared by 4 bases and J by 7 bases, with 19 bases between. The germline V gene encodes CDR1 MNHEY and CDR2 SVGAGI. This CDR3 spans 15 amino acids. The CDR3: CASSSLGGSLGGYTF. In DNA, the CDR3 is TGTGCCAGCAGTTCCCTCGGGGGGTCTTTGGGTGGCTACACCTTC.

The rearrangement links TRBV4-3 to TRBJ1-2; no reliable D call. The CDR3 has 14 residues. Germline CDR1 reads LGHNA; CDR2 reads YSLEER. V was shortened by 0 bases and J by 6 bases, with 11 bases between the two germline ends. CDR3 protein: CASSQDWEVHGYTF. The CDR3 DNA follows: TGCGCCAGCAGCCAAGATTGGGAGGTACATGGCTACACCTTC.

This sequence joins TRBV7-9 and TRBJ2-7; 10 nucleotides line up with TRBD1. The CDR3 runs 14 residues. CDR1 is SEHNR, CDR2 FQNEAQ, per germline (reference sequence). J was trimmed by 6 bases and V by 1 base; bases with no gene match: 3. The CDR3 here is CASSLERDRGEQYF. The CDR3 DNA reads TGTGCCAGCAGCTTAGAGCGGGACAGGGGCGAGCAGTACTTC.

This clonotype has ten or more counts. This chain uses TRBV28 with TRBJ2-2; 7 nucleotides match TRBD1. The V gene's germline CDR1 is MDHEN and CDR2 SYDVKM. CDR3 length equals 15 residues. After removal of 5 bases from V and 7 bases from J, the junction contained 10 bases not matched to a gene. CDR3 sequence reads: CASSSPSQGIGELFF. The CDR3 DNA sequence: TGTGCCAGCAGTAGTCCGTCACAGGGGATCGGGGAGCTGTTTTTT.

The chain joins TRBV2 to TRBJ2-3; D call uncertain. The V end was cut by 5 bases, the J end by 4 bases, with 19 bases between. The length of the CDR3 is 16 residues. Germline CDR1 SNHLY, CDR2 FYNNEI. The CDR3 nucleotides are TGTGCCAGCAGTCTCGGGCCCTATCATGGGGCAGATACGCAGTATTTT. This codes for CASSLGPYHGADTQYF.

This clonotype was recorded a few times. The V call is TRBV5-1, the J call TRBJ2-3; D is perhaps TRBD2 (5 bases). Looked up from germline, CDR1 is SGHRS and CDR2 is YFSETQ. The CDR3 is 12 amino acids. V lost 0 bases and J 9 bases, leaving 8 bases between the germline ends. CDR3 region: CASSLEEATQYF. CDR3 nucleotides: TGCGCCAGCAGCTTGGAGGAGGCGACGCAGTATTTT.

This clonotype has more than one count but fewer than ten. CDR3 sequence: CATKGTGIGEDTQYF. Here the CDR3 DNA reads TGTGCCACCAAGGGTACGGGAATAGGGGAGGATACGCAGTATTTT. The chain carries TRBV24-1 and TRBJ2-3, with D perhaps assigned TRBD1 or TRBD2 (5 bases each). Germline V gene sequence: CDR1 KGHDR, CDR2 SFDVKD. Trimming left V 8 bases short and J 6 bases short, with 20 bases between. The CDR3 consists of 15 residues.

The genes are TRBV5-1 and TRBJ1-6; D remains unclear. Per the germline V gene, CDR1 is SGHRS and CDR2 is YFSETQ. V lost 0 bases to trimming and J lost 8 bases, with 6 bases between them. This CDR3 contains 13 residues. CDR3 loop: CASSLGLDSPLHF. The CDR3 bases are TGCGCCAGCAGCTTGGGGCTAGATTCACCCCTCCACTTT.

The sample holds many counts of this clonotype. The chain recombines TRBV19 with TRBJ2-3, with a tentative D call TRBD2 (7 bases). Germline CDR1 and CDR2: LNHDA and SQIVND (reference sequence). This CDR3 contains 16 residues. The V and J ends lost 1 base and 2 bases respectively, with 13 bases between them. For the CDR3, the DNA is TGTGCCAGTAGTATAGGTCGGGGGGCACACACAGATACGCAGTATTTT. It encodes CASSIGRGAHTDTQYF.

In its sample, this clonotype was seen a few times. This rearrangement joins TRBV7-2 to TRBJ2-5; tentatively, D is TRBD1 (6 bases). In germline, CDR1 is SGHTA, CDR2 FQGNSA. V lost 1 base and J lost 4, with 16 bases in between. The CDR3 contains 16 residues. This chain's CDR3 is CASSLDGQLLLETQYF. The CDR3 region has the DNA TGTGCCAGCAGCTTAGACGGACAGTTGTTACTAGAGACCCAGTACTTC.

This clonotype has more than one count but fewer than ten. The chain uses TRBV6-2 or TRBV6-3 and TRBJ1-5; TRBD1 is a possible D gene (6 bases). Germline loops: CDR1 MNHEY, CDR2 SVGEGT. The CDR3 totals 14 residues. The germline V and J ends were trimmed by 6 bases and 6 bases, with 15 bases remaining between them. DNA of the CDR3: TGTGCCAGCAGCCAACAGGGTTTCAGTCAGCCCCAGCATTTT. Protein: CASSQQGFSQPQHF.

This clonotype was seen only a few times. This chain connects TRBV4-3 to TRBJ1-6; D gene uncertain. Trimming pared 3 bases from V and 3 bases from J, leaving 6 bases between. This CDR3 is built from 14 residues. The germline gives CDR1 LGHNA, CDR2 YSLEER. The CDR3 here is CASSQEVYNSPLHF. CDR3 bases: TGCGCCAGCAGCCAGGAAGTCTATAATTCACCCCTCCACTTT.

This clonotype was detected only a few times. The rearrangement joins TRBV21-1 to TRBJ1-5. TRBV21-1 is flagged as a pseudogene. The CDR3 extends over 16 amino acids. In nucleotides, the CDR3 is TGTGCCAGCAGCAGACGGAGACTGACGAGCAATCAGCCCCAGCATTTT. Protein sequence: CASSRRRLTSNQPQHF.

This clonotype was seen ten or more times. The chain carries TRBV20-1 and TRBJ2-5; TRBD2 matches 12 bases. Germline V gives CDR1 DFQATT, CDR2 SNEGSKA (reference sequence). The CDR3 length is 17 residues. V was pared by 0 bases and J by 4 bases, with 9 bases of the junction left unmatched. This CDR3 reads CSARDPWTSGVRETQYF. For the CDR3, the DNA is TGCAGTGCTAGAGATCCCTGGACTAGCGGGGTCCGAGAGACCCAGTACTTC.

The rearrangement uses TRBV5-4 and TRBJ1-2; TRBD1 might be the D (5 bases). CDR3 length: 15 residues. Germline V lookup: CDR1 SGHNT, CDR2 YYREEE (reference sequence). V lost 4 bases and J 6 bases, leaving 19 bases between the germline ends. The CDR3 DNA follows: TGTGCCAGCAGCCCCCAGGGTCAGGCAGGGAATGGCTACACCTTC. It encodes CASSPQGQAGNGYTF.

There are many counts of this clonotype. V is TRBV11-2 and J is TRBJ1-6; 11 bases map to TRBD1. Looked up from germline, CDR1 is SGHAT and CDR2 is FQNNGV. CDR3 length equals 14 residues. V was clipped by 5 bases and J by 9 bases; unmatched bases: 3. Here the CDR3 DNA reads TGTGCCAGCAGCCCCGGACAGGGGGCTTCACCCCTCCACTTT. Its protein product is CASSPGQGASPLHF.

Concerning this clonotype: This may be a read error: a much more frequent sequence differs by one nucleotide. This rearrangement joins TRBV12-3 or TRBV12-4 to TRBJ1-4; D gene unclear. The CDR3 loop spans 15 amino acids. V was trimmed by 4 bases and J by 7 bases, leaving 16 bases between them. This chain's CDR3 is CASSSPTVVGEKLFF. The CDR3 region has the DNA TGTGCCAGCAGTTCTCCGACCGTCGTAGGTGAAAAACTGTTTTTT.

This clonotype was seen only a few times. This chain connects TRBV28 to TRBJ2-7; D perhaps matches TRBD1 (5 bases). The germline gives CDR1 MDHEN, CDR2 SYDVKM. V was shortened by 3 bases and J by 3 bases, with 15 bases between the two germline ends. The CDR3 length is 15 residues. The CDR3 protein is CASSFGRALNYEQYV. CDR3 nucleotide sequence: TGTGCCAGCAGTTTTGGCAGGGCCTTAAACTACGAGCAGTACGTC.